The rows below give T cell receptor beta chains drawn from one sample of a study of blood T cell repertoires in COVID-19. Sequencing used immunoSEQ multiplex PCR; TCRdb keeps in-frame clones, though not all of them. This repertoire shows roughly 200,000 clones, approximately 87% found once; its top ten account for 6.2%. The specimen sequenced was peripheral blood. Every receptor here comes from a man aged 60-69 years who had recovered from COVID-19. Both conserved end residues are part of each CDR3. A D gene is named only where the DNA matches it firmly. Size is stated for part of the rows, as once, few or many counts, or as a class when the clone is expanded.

TGTGACGCGGGCACCCTGGACGACTCCTACGAGCAGTACTTC	CDAGTLDDSYEQYF	TRBJ2-7	.	.	TRBV6-1
TGTGCCTGGAGTGGGACAGGTCCTAATTCACCCCTCCACTTT	CAWSGTGPNSPLHF	TRBJ1-6	TRBD1	few	TRBV30
TGTGCCAGCTCACCAGATCCTGGGAGGGGCAATCAGCCCCAGCATTTT	CASSPDPGRGNQPQHF	TRBJ1-5	.	.	TRBV18
TGCGCCAGCAGCTTGTTACAGCGGCTGGATGAGCAGTACTTC	CASSLLQRLDEQYF	TRBJ2-7	.	.	TRBV5-1
TGTGCCAGCAGCTTAGGCTCTGGACAGGGCTATGGCTACACCTTC	CASSLGSGQGYGYTF	TRBJ1-2	TRBD1	.	TRBV13
TGTGCTAGTGCCCTCCCCTGGGAGGCAACCCACCTGCAGAACACTGAAGCTTTCTTT	CASALPWEATHLQNTEAFF	TRBJ1-1	.	.	TRBV12-5
TGTGCCAGCACCCGGACAGGTATATATGGCTACACCTTC	CASTRTGIYGYTF	TRBJ1-2	TRBD1	once	TRBV12-3/TRBV12-4
TGCGCCAGCAGTGGAGGGAAGAATGAAAAACTGTTTTTT	CASSGGKNEKLFF	TRBJ1-4	.	.	TRBV10-1
TGTGCCAGCAGTTTACGGGCAGGGGGGCGGAATGAGCAGTTCTTC	CASSLRAGGRNEQFF	TRBJ2-1	.	.	TRBV27
TGTGCCAGCAGCCGCGGACAGGGGGGGTTTACGCAGTATTTT	CASSRGQGGFTQYF	TRBJ2-3	TRBD1	.	TRBV11-2
TGTGCCAGCAACGGCGGGGGGGGCTCTCCCTACGAGCAGTACTTC	CASNGGGGSPYEQYF	TRBJ2-7	TRBD2	.	TRBV6-5
TGTGCCAGCAGCCGACGCGGGGGCGACGAGCAGTACTTC	CASSRRGGDEQYF	TRBJ2-7	.	.	TRBV7-3
TGTGCCAGCAGTTCCACAGGGGGCGAGGGTGAAAAACTGTTTTTT	CASSSTGGEGEKLFF	TRBJ1-4	TRBD1	.	TRBV28
TGTGCCAGCAATTCCGGGACAGGGGACAATCAGCCCCAGCATTTT	CASNSGTGDNQPQHF	TRBJ1-5	TRBD1	.	TRBV2
TGTGCCAGCTCACCATTTTCCAGCGGGGGATTCACCGGGGAGCTGTTTTTT	CASSPFSSGGFTGELFF	TRBJ2-2	TRBD2	.	TRBV18
TGTGCCAGCAGCTTAAGCGCAGGGGGAACCGGGGAGCTGTTTTTT	CASSLSAGGTGELFF	TRBJ2-2	TRBD1	.	TRBV7-2
TGTGCCAGCAGTCCTGACAGGGGAGCTAGCGGGAGGTCCCTGCGCTCCTACAATGAGCAGTTCTTC	CASSPDRGASGRSLRSYNEQFF	TRBJ2-1	TRBD2	.	TRBV2
TGTGCCAGCAGGCCAGCTACAGGGGGCCTGTACGAGCAGTACTTC	CASRPATGGLYEQYF	TRBJ2-7	TRBD1	.	TRBV28